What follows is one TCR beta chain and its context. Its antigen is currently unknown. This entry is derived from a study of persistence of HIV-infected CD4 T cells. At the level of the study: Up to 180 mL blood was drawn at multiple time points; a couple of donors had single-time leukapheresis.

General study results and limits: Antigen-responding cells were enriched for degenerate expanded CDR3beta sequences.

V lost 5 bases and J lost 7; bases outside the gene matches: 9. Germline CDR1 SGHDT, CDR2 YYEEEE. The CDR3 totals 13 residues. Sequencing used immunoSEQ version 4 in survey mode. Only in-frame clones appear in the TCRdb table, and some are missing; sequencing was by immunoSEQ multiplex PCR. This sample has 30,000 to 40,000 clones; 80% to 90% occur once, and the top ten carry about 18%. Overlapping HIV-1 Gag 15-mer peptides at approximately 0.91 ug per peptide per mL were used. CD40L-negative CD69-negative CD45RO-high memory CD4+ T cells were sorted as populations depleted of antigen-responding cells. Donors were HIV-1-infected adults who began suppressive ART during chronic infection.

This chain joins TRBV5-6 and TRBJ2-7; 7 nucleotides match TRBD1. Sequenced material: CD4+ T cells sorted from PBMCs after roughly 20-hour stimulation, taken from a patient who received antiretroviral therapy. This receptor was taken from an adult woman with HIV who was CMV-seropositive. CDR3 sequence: CASRRGQASEQYF. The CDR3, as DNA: TGTGCCAGCAGGCGCGGACAGGCGAGTGAGCAGTACTTC.